This TCR beta chain is drawn from a study of identical twins. With respect to this clonotype: Its antigen is unknown.

Each CDR3 protein is one row after TCRdb ran MiXCR on the 5' RACE reads. The repertoire holds more than 350,000 distinct CDR3 sequences, with around 9.7% as singletons. This CDR3 has 14 residues. Trimming pared 3 bases from V and 7 bases from J, leaving 16 bases between. Germline V gene data show CDR1 as SGHTS and CDR2 as YDEGEE. Study-level findings and limits: Cord blood beta clonotypes present at high abundance carried fewer insertions; no such pattern appeared in memory repertoires. For out-of-frame alpha sequences shared by twins, low generation probability was in excess.

The sample comprised naive T cells sorted from blood. This rearrangement joins TRBV5-8 to TRBJ1-2, with D tentatively TRBD1 (5 bases). This receptor was obtained from a woman aged 50 to 60 in good health. The CDR3 DNA follows: TGTGCCAGCAGCTCCCGACGGGGCCGGGGTGGCTACACCTTC. The encoded protein is CASSSRRGRGGYTF. The entire variable domain, with the rest obtained from reference TRBV5-8 and TRBJ1-2, is as follows: EAGVTQSPTHLIKTRGQQATLRCSPISGHTSVYWYQQALGLGLQFLLWYDEGEERNRGNFPPRFSGRQFPNYSSELNVNALELEDSALYLCASSSRRGRGGYTFGSGTRLTVV.